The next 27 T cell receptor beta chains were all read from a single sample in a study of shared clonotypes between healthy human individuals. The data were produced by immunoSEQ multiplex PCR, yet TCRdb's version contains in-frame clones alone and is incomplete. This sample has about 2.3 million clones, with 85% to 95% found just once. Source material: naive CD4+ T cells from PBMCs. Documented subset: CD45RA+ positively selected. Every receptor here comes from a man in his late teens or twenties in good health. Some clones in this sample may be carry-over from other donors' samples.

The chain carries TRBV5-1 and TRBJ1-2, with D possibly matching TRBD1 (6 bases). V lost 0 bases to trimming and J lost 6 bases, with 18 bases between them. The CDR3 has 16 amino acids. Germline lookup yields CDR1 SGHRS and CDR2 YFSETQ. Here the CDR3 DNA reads TGCGCCAGCAGCTTGGGTATACAGGGAGGATCAGATGGCTACACCTTC. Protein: CASSLGIQGGSDGYTF. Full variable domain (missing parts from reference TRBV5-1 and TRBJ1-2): KAGVTQTPRYLIKTRGQQVTLSCSPISGHRSVSWYQQTPGQGLQFLFEYFSETQRNKGNFPGRFSGRQFSNSRSEMNVSTLELGDSALYLCASSLGIQGGSDGYTFGSGTRLTVV.

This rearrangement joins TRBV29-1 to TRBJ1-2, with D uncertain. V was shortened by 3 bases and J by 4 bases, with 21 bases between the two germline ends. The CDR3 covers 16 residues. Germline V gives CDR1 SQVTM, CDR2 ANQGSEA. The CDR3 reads CSVDFMGKASSYGYTF. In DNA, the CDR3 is TGCAGCGTTGATTTCATGGGTAAGGCCAGCTCCTATGGCTACACCTTC.

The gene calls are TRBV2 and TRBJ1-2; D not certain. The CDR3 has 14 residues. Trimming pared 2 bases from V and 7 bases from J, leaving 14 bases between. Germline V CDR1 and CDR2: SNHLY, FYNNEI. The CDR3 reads CASSERTAPVGYTF. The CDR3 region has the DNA TGTGCCAGCAGTGAAAGGACGGCCCCAGTTGGCTACACCTTC.

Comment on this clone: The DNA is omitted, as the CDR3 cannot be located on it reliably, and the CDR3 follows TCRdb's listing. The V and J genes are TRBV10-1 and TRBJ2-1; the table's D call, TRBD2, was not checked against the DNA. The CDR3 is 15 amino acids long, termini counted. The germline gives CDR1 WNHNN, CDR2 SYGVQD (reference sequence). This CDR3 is CASSTSGLAGGSIFF.

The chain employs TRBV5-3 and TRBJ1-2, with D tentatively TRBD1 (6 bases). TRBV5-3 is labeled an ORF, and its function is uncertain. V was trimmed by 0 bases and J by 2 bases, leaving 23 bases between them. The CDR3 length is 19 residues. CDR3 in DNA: TGTGCCAGAAGCTTGGGGCAATCAGGACAGACAAAAGTAAACTATGGCTACACCTTC. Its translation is CARSLGQSGQTKVNYGYTF.

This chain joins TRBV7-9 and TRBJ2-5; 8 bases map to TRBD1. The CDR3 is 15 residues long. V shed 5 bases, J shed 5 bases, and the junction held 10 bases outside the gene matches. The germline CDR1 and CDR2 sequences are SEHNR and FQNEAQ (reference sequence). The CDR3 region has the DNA TGTGCCAGCAGCACCGGACAGGGAATCGGGGAGACCCAGTACTTC. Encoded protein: CASSTGQGIGETQYF. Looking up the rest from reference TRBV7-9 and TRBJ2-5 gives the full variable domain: DTGVSQNPRHKITKRGQNVTFRCDPISEHNRLYWYRQTLGQGPEFLTYFQNEAQLEKSRLLSDRFSAERPKGSFSTLEIQRTEQGDSAMYLCASSTGQGIGETQYFGPGTRLLVL.

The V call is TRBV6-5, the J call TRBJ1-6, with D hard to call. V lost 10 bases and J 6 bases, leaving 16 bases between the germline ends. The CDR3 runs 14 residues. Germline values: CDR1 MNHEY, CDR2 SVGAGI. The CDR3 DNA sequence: TGTGCCACCTCAACAAACGGGTTTAATTCACCCCTCCACTTT. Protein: CATSTNGFNSPLHF.

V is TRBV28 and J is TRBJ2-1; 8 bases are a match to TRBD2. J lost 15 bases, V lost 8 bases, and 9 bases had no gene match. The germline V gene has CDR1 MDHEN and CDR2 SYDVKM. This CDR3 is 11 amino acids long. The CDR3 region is CASFRSGSRFF. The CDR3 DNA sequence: TGTGCCAGCTTTAGGAGCGGGAGTCGGTTCTTC.

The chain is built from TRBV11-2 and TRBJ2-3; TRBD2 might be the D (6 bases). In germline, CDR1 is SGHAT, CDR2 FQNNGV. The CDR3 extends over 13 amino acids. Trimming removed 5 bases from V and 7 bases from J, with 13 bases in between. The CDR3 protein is CASSLGLAHTQYF. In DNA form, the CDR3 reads TGTGCCAGCAGCCTTGGCCTAGCGCATACGCAGTATTTT.

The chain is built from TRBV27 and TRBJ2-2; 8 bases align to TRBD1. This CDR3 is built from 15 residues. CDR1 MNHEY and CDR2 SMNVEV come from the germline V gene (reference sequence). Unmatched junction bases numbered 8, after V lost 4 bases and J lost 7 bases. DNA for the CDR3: TGTGCCAGCAGTTCCAAGACAGGGGCAAGCGGGGAGCTGTTTTTT. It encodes CASSSKTGASGELFF.

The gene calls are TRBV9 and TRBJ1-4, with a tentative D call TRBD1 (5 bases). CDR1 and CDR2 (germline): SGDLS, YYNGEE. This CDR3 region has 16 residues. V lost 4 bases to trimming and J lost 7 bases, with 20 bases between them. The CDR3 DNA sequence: TGTGCCAGCAGCCCAGAGGTGGGGAGGGGTGGTGAAAAACTGTTTTTT. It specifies CASSPEVGRGGEKLFF.

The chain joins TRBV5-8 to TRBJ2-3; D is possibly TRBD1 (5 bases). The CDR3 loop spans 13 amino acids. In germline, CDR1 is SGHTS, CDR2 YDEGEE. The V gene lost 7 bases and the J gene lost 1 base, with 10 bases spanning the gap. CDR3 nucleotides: TGTGCCAGCGTGCTCAGGGGCACAGATACGCAGTATTTT. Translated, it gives CASVLRGTDTQYF.

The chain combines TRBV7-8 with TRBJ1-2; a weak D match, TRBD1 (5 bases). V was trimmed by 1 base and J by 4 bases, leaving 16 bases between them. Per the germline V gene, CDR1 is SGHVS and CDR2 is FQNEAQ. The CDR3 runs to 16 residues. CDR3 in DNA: TGTGCCAGCAGCTTAGAGTCAGGGCCAGAAATCTATGGCTACACCTTC. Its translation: CASSLESGPEIYGYTF. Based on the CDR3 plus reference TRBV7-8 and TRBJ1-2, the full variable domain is GAGVSQSPRYKVAKRGQDVALRCDPISGHVSLFWYQQALGQGPEFLTYFQNEAQLDKSGLPSDRFFAERPEGSVSTLKIQRTQQEDSAVYLCASSLESGPEIYGYTFGSGTRLTVV.

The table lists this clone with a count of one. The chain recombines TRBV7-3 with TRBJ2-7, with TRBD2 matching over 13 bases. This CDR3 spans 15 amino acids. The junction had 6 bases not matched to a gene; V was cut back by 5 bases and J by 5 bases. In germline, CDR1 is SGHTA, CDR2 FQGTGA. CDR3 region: CASSPTSGRFDEQYF. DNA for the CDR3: TGTGCCAGCAGCCCGACTAGCGGGAGGTTCGACGAGCAGTACTTC.

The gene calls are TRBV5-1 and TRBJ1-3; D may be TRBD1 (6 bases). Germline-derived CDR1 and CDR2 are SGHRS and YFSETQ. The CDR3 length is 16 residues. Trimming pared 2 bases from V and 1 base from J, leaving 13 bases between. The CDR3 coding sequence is TGCGCCAGCAGCTTTTCCGGGACATCTTCTGGAAACACCATATATTTT. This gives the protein CASSFSGTSSGNTIYF.

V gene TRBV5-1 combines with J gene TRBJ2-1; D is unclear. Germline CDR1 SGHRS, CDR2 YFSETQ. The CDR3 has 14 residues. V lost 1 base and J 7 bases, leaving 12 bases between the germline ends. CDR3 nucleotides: TGCGCCAGCAGCTTGTCGGCACGGGCTAATGAGCAGTTCTTC. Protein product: CASSLSARANEQFF.

CDR3 amino acids: CAWSVRVADNYGYTF. CDR3 bases: TGTGCCTGGAGTGTAAGGGTGGCGGATAACTATGGCTACACCTTC. The chain is built from TRBV30 and TRBJ1-2; the D is unclear. The CDR3 sequence is 15 residues long. The V end lost 0 bases, the J end lost 1 base, and 12 bases lay between the germline ends. The germline V gene encodes CDR1 GTSNPN and CDR2 SVGIG (reference sequence).

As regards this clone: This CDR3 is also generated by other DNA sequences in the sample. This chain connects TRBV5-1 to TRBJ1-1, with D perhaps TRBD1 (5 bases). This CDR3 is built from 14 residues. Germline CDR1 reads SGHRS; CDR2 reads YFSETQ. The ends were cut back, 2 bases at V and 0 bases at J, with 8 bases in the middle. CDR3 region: CASSLDSMNTEAFF. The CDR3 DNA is TGCGCCAGCAGCTTAGACAGTATGAACACTGAAGCTTTCTTT. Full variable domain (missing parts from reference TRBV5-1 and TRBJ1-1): KAGVTQTPRYLIKTRGQQVTLSCSPISGHRSVSWYQQTPGQGLQFLFEYFSETQRNKGNFPGRFSGRQFSNSRSEMNVSTLELGDSALYLCASSLDSMNTEAFFGQGTRLTVV.

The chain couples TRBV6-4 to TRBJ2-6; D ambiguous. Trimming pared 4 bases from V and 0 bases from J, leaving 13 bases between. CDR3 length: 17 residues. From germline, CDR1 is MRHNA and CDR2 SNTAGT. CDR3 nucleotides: TGTGCCAGCAGTGTAGTCGGGCTCCGCTCTGGGGCCAACGTCCTGACTTTC. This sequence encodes CASSVVGLRSGANVLTF.

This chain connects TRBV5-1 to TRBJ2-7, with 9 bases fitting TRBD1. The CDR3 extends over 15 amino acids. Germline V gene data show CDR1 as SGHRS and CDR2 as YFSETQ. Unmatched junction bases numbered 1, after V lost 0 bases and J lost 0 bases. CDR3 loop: CASSLGTGASYEQYF. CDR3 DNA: TGCGCCAGCAGCTTGGGGACAGGGGCCTCCTACGAGCAGTACTTC.

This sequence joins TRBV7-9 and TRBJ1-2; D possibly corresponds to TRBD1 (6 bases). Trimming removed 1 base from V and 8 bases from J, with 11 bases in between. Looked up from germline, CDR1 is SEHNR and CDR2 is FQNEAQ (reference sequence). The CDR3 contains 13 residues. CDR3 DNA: TGTGCCAGCAGCTTAGAAGGGGGGGTCGGCTACACCTTC. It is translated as CASSLEGGVGYTF.

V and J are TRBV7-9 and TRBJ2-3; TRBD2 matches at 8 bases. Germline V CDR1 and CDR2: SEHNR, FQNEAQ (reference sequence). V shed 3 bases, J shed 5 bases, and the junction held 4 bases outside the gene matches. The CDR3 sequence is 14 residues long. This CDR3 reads CASSFSAGGDTQYF. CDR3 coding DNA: TGTGCCAGCAGCTTCTCCGCGGGAGGAGATACGCAGTATTTT.

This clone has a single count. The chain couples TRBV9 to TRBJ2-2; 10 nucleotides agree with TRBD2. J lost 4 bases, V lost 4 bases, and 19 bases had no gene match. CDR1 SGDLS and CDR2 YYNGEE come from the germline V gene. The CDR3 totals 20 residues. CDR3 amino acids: CASSSIPSGRASRGTGELFF. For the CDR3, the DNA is TGTGCCAGCAGCTCCATCCCCAGCGGGAGGGCCTCACGTGGCACCGGGGAGCTGTTTTTT.

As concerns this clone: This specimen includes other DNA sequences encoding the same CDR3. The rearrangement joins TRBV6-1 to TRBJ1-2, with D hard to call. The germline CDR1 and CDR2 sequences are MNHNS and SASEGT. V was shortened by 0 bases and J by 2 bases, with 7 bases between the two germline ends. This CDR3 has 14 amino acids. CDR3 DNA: TGTGCCAGCAGTGAAGCCCCGGGAAACTATGGCTACACCTTC. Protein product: CASSEAPGNYGYTF.

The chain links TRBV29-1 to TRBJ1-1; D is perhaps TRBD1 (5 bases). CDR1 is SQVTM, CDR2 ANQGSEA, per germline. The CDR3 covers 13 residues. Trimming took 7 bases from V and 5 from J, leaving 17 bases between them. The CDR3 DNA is TGCAGCGCCTCGTGGGGGATTGGAACTGAAGCTTTCTTT. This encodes CSASWGIGTEAFF.

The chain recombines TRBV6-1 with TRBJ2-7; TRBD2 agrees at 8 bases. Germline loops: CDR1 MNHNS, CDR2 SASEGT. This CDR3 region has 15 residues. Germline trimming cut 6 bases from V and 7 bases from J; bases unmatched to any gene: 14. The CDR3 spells CASRSPSGRVEEQYF. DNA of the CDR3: TGTGCCAGCAGGAGCCCCAGCGGGAGAGTAGAAGAGCAGTACTTC.

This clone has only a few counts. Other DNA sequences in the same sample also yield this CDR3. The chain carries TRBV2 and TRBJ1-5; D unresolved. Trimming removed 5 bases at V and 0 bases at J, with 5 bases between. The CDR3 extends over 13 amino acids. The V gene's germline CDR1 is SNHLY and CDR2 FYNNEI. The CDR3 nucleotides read TGTGCCAGCAGTTACAGTAGCAATCAGCCCCAGCATTTT. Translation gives CASSYSSNQPQHF.